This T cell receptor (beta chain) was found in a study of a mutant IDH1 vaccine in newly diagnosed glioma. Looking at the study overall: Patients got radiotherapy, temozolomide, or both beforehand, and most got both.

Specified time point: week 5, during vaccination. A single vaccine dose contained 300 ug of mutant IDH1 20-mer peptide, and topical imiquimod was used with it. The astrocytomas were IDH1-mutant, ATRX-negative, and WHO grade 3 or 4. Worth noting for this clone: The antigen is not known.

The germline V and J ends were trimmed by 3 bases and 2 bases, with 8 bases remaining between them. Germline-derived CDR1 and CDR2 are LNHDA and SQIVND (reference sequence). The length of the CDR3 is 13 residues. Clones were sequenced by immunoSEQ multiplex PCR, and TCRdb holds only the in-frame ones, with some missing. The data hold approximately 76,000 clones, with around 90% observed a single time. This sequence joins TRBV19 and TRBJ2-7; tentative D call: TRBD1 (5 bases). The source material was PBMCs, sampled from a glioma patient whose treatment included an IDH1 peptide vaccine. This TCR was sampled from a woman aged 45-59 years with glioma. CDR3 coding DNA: TGTGCCAGTAGTATTAGGACAACCTACGAGCAGTACTTC. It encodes CASSIRTTYEQYF.